The rows below give T cell receptor beta chains drawn from one sample of a study of T cell repertoires in cytomegalovirus infection. Each CDR3 protein is one row after TCRdb ran MiXCR on the reads. Of about 700,000 distinct CDR3 sequences in the sample, around 30% were seen once. Which antigens these TCRs recognize remains unknown. The specimen was cultured PBMCs, collected from culture after CMV antigen stimulation. These receptors all stem from a human donor in good health (CMV status not recorded). Some clones in this sample may be carry-over from other donors' samples. Both conserved end residues are part of each CDR3. A D gene is named only where the DNA matches it firmly.

v_gene,j_gene,d_gene,CDR3aa
TRBV6-5,TRBJ1-4,.,CASSYRGYTNEKLFF
TRBV6-2/TRBV6-3,TRBJ2-1,TRBD2,CASSYLARSGSQPYNEQFF
TRBV7-8,TRBJ2-7,.,CAIGTRAYEQYF
TRBV7-2,TRBJ2-7,.,CASSLVSGGLYEQYF
TRBV27,TRBJ2-5,TRBD2,CASAGDDQETQYF
TRBV6-2/TRBV6-3,TRBJ2-3,.,CASTTGAPTDTRYF
TRBV20-1,TRBJ1-6,.,CSARDREYFTVRPLHF
TRBV7-6,TRBJ2-7,TRBD1,CASSPNRGNEQYF
TRBV7-2,TRBJ2-2,.,CASSLARGGGELFF
TRBV4-2,TRBJ1-6,TRBD1,CASSQAAGGGSPLHF
TRBV27,TRBJ2-4,.,CASSPIDQNIQYF
TRBV19,TRBJ2-5,TRBD2,CASSIQFRGGETQYF
TRBV6-2/TRBV6-3,TRBJ2-7,.,CASSYSTGGRGYEQYF
TRBV7-9,TRBJ1-4,TRBD1,CASSLAPGGIEKLFF
TRBV3-1,TRBJ1-1,.,CASSPSLAHPRNTEAFF
TRBV7-2,TRBJ2-7,.,CASSLVAHSYEQYF
TRBV6-2/TRBV6-3,TRBJ2-1,.,CASSYGWSENNEQFF
TRBV4-1,TRBJ1-4,.,CASSDSGDANEKLFF